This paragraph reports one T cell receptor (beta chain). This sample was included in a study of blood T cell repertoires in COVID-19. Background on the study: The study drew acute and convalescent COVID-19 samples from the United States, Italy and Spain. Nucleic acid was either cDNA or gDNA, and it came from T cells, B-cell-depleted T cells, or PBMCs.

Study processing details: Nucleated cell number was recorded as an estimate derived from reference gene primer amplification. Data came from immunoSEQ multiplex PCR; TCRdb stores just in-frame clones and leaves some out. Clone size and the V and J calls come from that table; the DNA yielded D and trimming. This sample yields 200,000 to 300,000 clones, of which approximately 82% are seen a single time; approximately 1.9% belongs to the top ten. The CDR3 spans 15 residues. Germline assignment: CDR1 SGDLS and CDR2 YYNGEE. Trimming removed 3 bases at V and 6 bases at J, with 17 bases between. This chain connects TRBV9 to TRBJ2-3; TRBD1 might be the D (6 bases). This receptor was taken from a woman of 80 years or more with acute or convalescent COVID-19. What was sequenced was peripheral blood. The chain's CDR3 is CASSGYRAQGDTQYF. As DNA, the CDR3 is TGTGCCAGCAGCGGCTACAGGGCTCAGGGGGATACGCAGTATTTT.